The T cell receptor (beta chain) described here comes from a study of CD8 T cells in ankylosing spondylitis. This clonotype was picked up many times. TCRdb re-called the 5' RACE reads with MiXCR, one entry per CDR3 protein. Here the sample spans under 250,000 distinct CDR3 sequences, around 11% being singletons. The sequenced sample consisted of blood, either unsorted or a sorted T cell fraction (not recorded which). This receptor was identified in a male donor with ankylosing spondylitis or in good health (not recorded which).

The DNA of the CDR3 is TGTGCCAGCAGCTTGAGGGCGGATGGGGCCAACGTCCTGACTTTC. It encodes CASSLRADGANVLTF. The rearrangement links TRBV5-8 to TRBJ2-6; D is undetermined. The CDR3 covers 15 residues. Germline V gene lookup returns CDR1 SGHTS and CDR2 YDEGEE. Deletions cut 1 base from V and 3 bases from J, with 8 bases between.